The rows below give T cell receptor beta chains drawn from one sample of a study of sequential checkpoint blockade in melanoma. Produced via immunoSEQ multiplex PCR; TCRdb's table is partial and in-frame only. The table shows about 14,000 clones, with 82% occurring only once. Sequencing was performed on CD8+ T cells sorted from blood (inferred from file names), taken from a patient given nivolumab and ipilimumab in sequence. The origin of the receptors is a human donor with melanoma. The CDR3 runs from the conserved cysteine through the conserved F or W. D genes are given only for firm matches. The listing skips clone size in some rows; elsewhere it reads once, few, many or a size class.

cdr3_nt cdr3_aa v_call clone_size cdr3_length d_call j_call
TGTGCCAGCAGTTTCGGGGCAGGGGGCCGTGGCTACACCTTC CASSFGAGGRGYTF TRBV27 NA 14 TRBD1 TRBJ1-2
TGCGCCAGCTGGGTTAGCGGGGAACAAGAGACCCAGTACTTC CASWVSGEQETQYF TRBV5-1 few 14 TRBD2 TRBJ2-5
TGTGCCAGCAGTTTCATCTTAGAGTTCTACGAGCAGTACTTC CASSFILEFYEQYF TRBV28 NA 14 NA TRBJ2-7
TGTGCCAGCACGCCCTCCCACCTAGCTAACTATGGCTACACCTTC CASTPSHLANYGYTF TRBV9 NA 15 NA TRBJ1-2
TGTGCCAGCAGTTACCCTATAGCGGGAGAGGGAGTTGAGCAGTTCTTC CASSYPIAGEGVEQFF TRBV6-6 NA 16 TRBD2 TRBJ2-1
TGTGCCAGCAGTTACTCGGGACAGGCGATGCCGTACTTC CASSYSGQAMPYF TRBV6-5 NA 13 TRBD1 TRBJ2-7
TGTGCCAGCAGCCTCCGACAGGGGGTGAATCAGCCCCAGCATTTT CASSLRQGVNQPQHF TRBV6-5 NA 15 TRBD1 TRBJ1-5
TGTGCCAGCAGGCCCGGGACAGGGGACTACGAGCAGTACTTC CASRPGTGDYEQYF TRBV6-5 NA 14 TRBD1 TRBJ2-7
TGTGCCAGCAGCGTAGACGAACCGGGACTAGCGGGAGACACAGATACGCAGTATTTT CASSVDEPGLAGDTDTQYF TRBV9 NA 19 TRBD2 TRBJ2-3
TGTGCCAGCAGTTTATTCGCTAGTTTAGAGACCCAGTACTTC CASSLFASLETQYF TRBV27 NA 14 NA TRBJ2-5
TGTGCCAGCAGTGACCGGCGGAGCTCTGGGGCCAACGTCCTGACTTTC CASSDRRSSGANVLTF TRBV25-1 NA 16 NA TRBJ2-6
TGTGCCAGCAGGCTAAAGGCGGATAAGACCGGGGAGCTGTTTTTT CASRLKADKTGELFF TRBV7-9 NA 15 NA TRBJ2-2
TGTGCAAGTCGCTTACCCCTCCGGGATCCCACAGATACGCAGTATTTT CASRLPLRDPTDTQYF TRBV12-2 NA 16 NA TRBJ2-3
TGCAGCGTTGTTGGGCTCGAGCAGTACTTC CSVVGLEQYF TRBV29-1 NA 10 NA TRBJ2-7
TGTGCCAGCAGCCCCCGTAGGGACAGCCCCGTGGAGACCCAGTACTTC CASSPRRDSPVETQYF TRBV5-5 NA 16 TRBD1 TRBJ2-5
TGTGCCAGCAGCCCCAGGGGGGCACCCACGAGCACCGGGGAGCTGTTTTTT CASSPRGAPTSTGELFF TRBV9 NA 17 NA TRBJ2-2
TGTGCCAGCAGCCCATCCGGGACTAGCCCAAAATGGGGGCAGTTCTTC CASSPSGTSPKWGQFF TRBV4-2 once 16 TRBD2 TRBJ2-1